These 5 T cell receptor beta chains came from one sample sequenced in a study of T cell clonotyping in hematopoietic cell transplantation. The repertoire was sequenced with immunoSEQ multiplex PCR; TCRdb's copy has only in-frame clones and lacks some. The repertoire has 70,000 or so clones, roughly 93% of them found once; the top ten carry about 1.5%. The sequencing sample was made of peripheral blood mononuclear cells. All receptors come from a man in his fifties or sixties in good health. Some clones in this sample may be carry-over from other donors' samples.

The gene calls are TRBV28 and TRBJ1-2, with 11 nucleotides matching TRBD1. Germline V lookup: CDR1 MDHEN, CDR2 SYDVKM. J gave up 8 bases and V 6 bases, and 17 bases lay outside the gene matches. This CDR3 has 17 amino acids. CDR3 in amino acids: CASSYAGTGGLGEGYTF. The CDR3 coding sequence is TGTGCCAGCAGCTATGCCGGGACAGGGGGGCTCGGGGAAGGCTACACCTTC.

The chain uses TRBV7-3 and TRBJ1-2, with 9 bases fitting TRBD1. Losses at the gene ends were 4 bases for V and 8 bases for J; bases not matched to a gene: 11. CDR1 SGHTA and CDR2 FQGTGA come from the germline V gene. This CDR3 comprises 15 residues. CDR3 amino acids: CASSSGTGGARGYTF. The CDR3 bases are TGTGCCAGCAGCTCGGGAACAGGGGGCGCGAGGGGCTACACCTTC.

The chain employs TRBV9 and TRBJ2-2, with D maybe TRBD1 (5 bases). Germline assignment: CDR1 SGDLS and CDR2 YYNGEE. The CDR3 loop spans 16 amino acids. V dropped 1 base and J dropped 1 base, with 11 bases sitting between them. This chain's CDR3 is CASSVHHRQNTGELFF. Here the CDR3 DNA reads TGTGCCAGCAGCGTACACCACAGGCAGAACACCGGGGAGCTGTTTTTT.

The V and J genes are TRBV10-2 and TRBJ2-1, with D tentatively TRBD1 (5 bases). V lost 10 bases and J lost 0, with 25 bases in between. The CDR3 is 18 amino acids. The germline CDR1 and CDR2 sequences are WSHSY and SAAADI. The CDR3 loop is CATDDRTLHPSSYNEQFF. The DNA for the CDR3 is TGCGCCACAGACGACAGAACCTTACACCCGAGCTCCTACAATGAGCAGTTCTTC.

The V call is TRBV19, the J call TRBJ1-5; tentatively, D is TRBD1 (5 bases). V shed 7 bases and J shed 7 bases, with 20 bases lying between them. Germline V CDR1 and CDR2: LNHDA, SQIVND (reference sequence). The CDR3 is 15 residues long. The CDR3 DNA is TGTGCCAGTACTCGTCAGTCGGGAGGGGCCCAGCCCCAGCATTTT. This translates into CASTRQSGGAQPQHF.